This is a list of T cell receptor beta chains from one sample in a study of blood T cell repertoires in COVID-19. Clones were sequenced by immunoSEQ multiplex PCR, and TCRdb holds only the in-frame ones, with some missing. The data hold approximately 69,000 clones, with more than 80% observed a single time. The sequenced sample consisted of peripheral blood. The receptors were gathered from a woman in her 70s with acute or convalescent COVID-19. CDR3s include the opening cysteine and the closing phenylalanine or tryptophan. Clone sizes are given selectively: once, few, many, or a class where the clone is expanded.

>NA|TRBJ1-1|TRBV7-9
CASSLARAAEWEAFF
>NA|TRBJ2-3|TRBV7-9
CASSRHGQGITDTQYF
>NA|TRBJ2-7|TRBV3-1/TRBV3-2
CASSQGAGVEQYF
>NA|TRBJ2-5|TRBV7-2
CASSLGQGGSQETQYF
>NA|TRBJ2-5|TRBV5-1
CASSRLAGETQYF
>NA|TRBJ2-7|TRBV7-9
CASIRDTMYEQYF
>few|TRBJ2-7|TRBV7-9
CASQGGASGVISYEQYF
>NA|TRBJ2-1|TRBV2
CAQGGASNEQFF
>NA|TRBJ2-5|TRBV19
CASSGLAGTEETQYF
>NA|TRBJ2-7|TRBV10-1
CASSDRGRPYEQYF
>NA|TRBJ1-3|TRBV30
CAWSRRGQKGNTIYF
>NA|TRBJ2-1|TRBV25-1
CASSELGAGGGNEQFF
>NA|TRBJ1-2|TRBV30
CACPEVGQVLLNYGYTF
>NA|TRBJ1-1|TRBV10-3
CAIRSGEGTEAFF
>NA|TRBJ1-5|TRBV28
CASSPLDRNQPQHF
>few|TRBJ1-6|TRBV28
CASSLSPRSSPLHF
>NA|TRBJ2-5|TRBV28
CASSSRGRRFETQYF
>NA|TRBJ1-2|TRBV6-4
CASSDSLLRRGGYTF
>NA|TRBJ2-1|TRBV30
CAWSFSGLAKSNEQFF
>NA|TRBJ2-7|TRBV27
CASSLQGLTYEQYF
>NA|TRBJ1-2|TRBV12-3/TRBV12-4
CASVGRLNYGYTF
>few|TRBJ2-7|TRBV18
CASSPNTGFGEQYF
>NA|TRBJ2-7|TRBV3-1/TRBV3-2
CASSQERGQNSYEQYF
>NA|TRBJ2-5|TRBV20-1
CSAKTEETQYF
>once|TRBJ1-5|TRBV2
CASSWSGGRQPQHF
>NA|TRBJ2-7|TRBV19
CASRRSGQGAIYEQYF
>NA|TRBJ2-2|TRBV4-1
CASSRQGGRNTGELFF
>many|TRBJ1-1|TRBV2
CASSVGLRDFF
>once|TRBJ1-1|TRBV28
CASSLHRLNTEAFF
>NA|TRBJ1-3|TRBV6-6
CASSYFGQSSGNTIYF
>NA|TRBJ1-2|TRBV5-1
CASSLETGDGYTF
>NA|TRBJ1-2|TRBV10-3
CAISLQINYGYTF
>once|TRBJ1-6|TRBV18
CASSSDRGGSPLHF
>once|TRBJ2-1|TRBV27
CASSLRQGSNEQFF
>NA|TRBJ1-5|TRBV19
CASSGLLGPPSF
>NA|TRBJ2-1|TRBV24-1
CATSDLGSGSGVEQFF
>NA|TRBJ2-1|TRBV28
CASKLQGYNEQFF
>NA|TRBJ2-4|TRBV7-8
CASSPTRNIQYF
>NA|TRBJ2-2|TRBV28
CASSSFGTSGRAGSPGELFF
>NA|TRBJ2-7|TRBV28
CASSSNGRGPYEQYF
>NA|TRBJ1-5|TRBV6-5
CASSLGTGGQPQHF
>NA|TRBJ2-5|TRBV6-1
CASSELAGRETQYF
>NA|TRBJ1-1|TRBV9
CASSPRVIRTEAFF
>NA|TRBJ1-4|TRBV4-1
CASSHTGRGDEKLFF
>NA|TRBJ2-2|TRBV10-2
CAIRTSARTGELFF
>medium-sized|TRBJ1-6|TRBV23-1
CASSQQGLSNSPLHF